This is a list of T cell receptor beta chains from one sample in a study of cytotoxic CD8 clonotypes in ibrutinib-treated CLL. Produced via immunoSEQ multiplex PCR; TCRdb's table is partial and in-frame only. The table lists 27,000 or so clones, roughly 85% of them singletons. The sample was PBMCs, taken after 24 months of ibrutinib treatment. These receptors originate from a human donor with chronic lymphocytic leukemia. Both conserved end residues are part of each CDR3. Each record gives: J gene, V gene, clone size, D gene, CDR3 protein, CDR3 DNA. A D gene is named only where the DNA matches it firmly. Part of the rows lack a size; the others show once, few, many or a class for expanded clones.

TRBJ1-4 | TRBV6-5 | NA | NA | CASSPGDRVGKLFF | TGTGCCAGCAGCCCAGGGGATAGAGTAGGAAAACTGTTTTTT
TRBJ1-5 | TRBV18 | NA | NA | CASSPGRNQPQHF | TGTGCCAGCTCACCAGGGAGAAATCAGCCCCAGCATTTT
TRBJ2-3 | TRBV2 | NA | NA | CASTPTDTQYF | TGTGCCAGCACGCCTACAGATACGCAGTATTTT
TRBJ2-2 | TRBV4-1 | NA | NA | CASSQGGARFDGGELFF | TGCGCCAGCAGCCAAGGGGGAGCCCGCTTTGACGGCGGGGAGCTGTTTTTT
TRBJ2-1 | TRBV4-1 | NA | NA | CASSPGYNEQFF | TGCGCCAGCAGCCCGGGGTACAATGAGCAGTTCTTC
TRBJ2-5 | TRBV5-6 | NA | NA | CASSPRAVETQYF | TGTGCCAGCAGCCCGAGGGCGGTGGAGACCCAGTACTTC
TRBJ2-7 | TRBV5-1 | NA | TRBD2 | CASSLRSSGLSYEQYF | TGCGCCAGCAGCTTGCGCTCTAGCGGACTTTCCTACGAGCAGTACTTC
TRBJ2-2 | TRBV2 | NA | TRBD1 | CASSVQGQTGELFF | TGTGCCAGCAGCGTACAGGGGCAAACCGGGGAGCTGTTTTTT
TRBJ1-2 | TRBV11-1 | NA | NA | CASSPDWDYGYTF | TGTGCCAGCAGCCCTGACTGGGATTATGGCTACACCTTC
TRBJ2-5 | TRBV4-2 | NA | NA | CASSQDWGGAGVGTQYF | TGTGCCAGCAGCCAAGATTGGGGGGGGGCAGGTGTGGGGACCCAGTACTTC
TRBJ2-3 | TRBV11-2 | once | NA | CASSAETTTDTQYF | TGTGCCAGCAGCGCTGAGACAACCACAGATACGCAGTATTTT
TRBJ2-1 | TRBV2 | NA | NA | CASSDGTEQFF | TGTGCCAGCAGTGACGGGACTGAGCAGTTCTTC
TRBJ2-4 | TRBV4-1 | NA | NA | CASSQEATLAKNIQYF | TGCGCCAGCAGCCAAGAGGCCACTTTAGCCAAAAACATTCAGTACTTC
TRBJ2-7 | TRBV6-6 | NA | NA | CASSHNRVKYF | TGTGCCAGCAGTCATAACAGGGTAAAGTACTTC
TRBJ1-2 | TRBV27 | NA | NA | CASNTAGNGYTF | TGTGCCAGCAATACCGCAGGGAATGGCTACACCTTC
TRBJ2-1 | TRBV11-2 | NA | NA | CASSPTAVYNEQFF | TGTGCCAGCAGCCCGACGGCAGTCTACAATGAGCAGTTCTTC
TRBJ1-6 | TRBV6-1 | NA | NA | CASGRGAGENSPLHF | TGTGCCAGCGGCCGAGGGGCGGGCGAAAATTCACCCCTCCACTTT